In this sample, the clone carrying this T cell receptor (beta chain) turned up a few times. The antigen remains undetermined. The CDR3 covers 15 residues. The ends were cut back, 5 bases at V and 1 base at J, with 12 bases in the middle. CDR1 and CDR2 from the germline V gene are LNHNV and YYDKDF (reference sequence). The sample originates from a study of vaccination and CD4 T cells after COVID-19. This sample's treatment: roughly ten-day PBMC culture with coronavirus spike peptide pools or control peptides (ViraFEST assay). Gathered ahead of the COVID-19 pandemic (2011-2018) were the CD4+ T cells of the unexposed donor. The Oncomine TCR Beta short-read assay sequenced DNA from cultured CD4+ T cells. TCRdb re-derived calls from the PCR reads in MiXCR, one entry per CDR3 protein. The table records 6,500 to 7,500 distinct CDR3 sequences, about 30% of them present only once.

The sequencing sample was made of CD4+ T cells from blood, cultured in vitro. This sequence joins TRBV15 and TRBJ1-5; D not resolved. The receptor was derived from a human donor in good health. The CDR3 DNA follows: TGTGCCACCAGCCCCCTGGCCGAGAGCAATCAGCCCCAGCATTTT. This translates into CATSPLAESNQPQHF.